The table lists the clone carrying this T cell receptor beta chain with a few counts. PCR involved 60 Vbeta and 13 Jbeta primers. Clones were sequenced by immunoSEQ multiplex PCR, and TCRdb holds only the in-frame ones, with some missing. The sample has 92,000 or so clones; less than 80% are singletons. The sample originates from a study of cytomegalovirus exposure and HLA in healthy donors. The CDR3 runs to 17 residues. With 8 bases clipped from V and 6 bases from J, the junction kept 16 bases outside the gene matches. The V gene's germline CDR1 is SNHLY and CDR2 FYNNEI. Sample: PBMCs. J is TRBJ2-2 and V is TRBV2; 9 bases map to TRBD1. This sequence originates from a woman aged 50 to 65 in good health and CMV-seropositive. The CDR3 here is CASAIPGTGSGSGELFF. CDR3 nucleotide sequence: TGTGCCAGCGCGATCCCCGGGACAGGGTCTGGGTCCGGGGAGCTGTTTTTT.